What follows describes a single T cell receptor beta chain. Its antigen specificity is not known. No quality values exist for individual bases; no much larger clone is one base distant. This record belongs to a study of response to subunit inactivated influenza vaccine (dated by TCRdb to between 2017 and 2018). Regarding the complete study: To follow how T cells responded to a trivalent subunit inactivated influenza vaccine, the researchers relied on deep quantitative profiling of the T cell receptor repertoire. Study-wide findings and limitations: It was suggested by the authors that each seasonal influenza vaccination may recruit only a limited number of new T cells.

Preparation of the library involved RT-PCR. Sequenced on an Illumina HiSeq 2500. TCRdb ran its own pipeline on the public reads, namely fastp trimming at Q25 and MiXCR clone calling, and kept in-frame beta chains. Each record represents a unique CDR3 protein, reported with the most common genes and DNA among its rows. The sample yields approximately 700,000 distinct CDR3 sequences; around 13% were counted once. Around 6.5% of the sample is in the top ten clones. V is pruned by 4 bases and J by 7 bases, leaving 9 bases of the junction without a gene match. The CDR3 covers 16 residues, taking in both the cysteine and the phenylalanine. The DNA shown is the 48-base CDR3, in frame from base 1. Reading the germline V gene gives CDR1 SGHRS and CDR2 YFSETQ.

Material: PBMCs from blood, obtained 14 to 15 days before vaccination. This TCR was sampled from a middle-aged man who received an inactivated influenza vaccine. Donor details come from another sample of the same person, matched by shared clones. The sequence is built from TRBV5-1 and TRBJ2-1, with TRBD2 matching 12 junction bases. The CDR3 sequence is CASSREGTSGWNEQFF. The sequenced DNA: TGCGCCAGCAGCCGGGAAGGGACTAGCGGGTGGAATGAGCAGTTCTTC.